The clone carrying this TCR beta chain has a handful of counts. The data originate from a study of blood T cells in healthy people across ages. Primers used in a second PCR of roughly 6 to 11 cycles were a sample-barcoded 5' primer and a J-beta primer mix. A template-switch adaptor containing 12 random nucleotides labeled each cDNA molecule. MiXCR, applied by TCRdb to the 5' RACE reads, yields one record per CDR3 protein. The table lists around 780,000 distinct CDR3 sequences, more than 55% of them singletons. Germline values: CDR1 DFQATT, CDR2 SNEGSKA (reference sequence). The CDR3 length is 13 residues. V trimming: 5 bases; J trimming: 6 bases; junction bases outside the gene matches: 7.

Sequenced material: blood. The chain joins TRBV20-1 to TRBJ2-4; 7 positions agree with TRBD1. This TCR was recovered from a man aged 35 to 55 in good health. CDR3 nucleotides: TGCAGTGCTCCAGACAGGGTCGCAAACATTCAGTACTTC. Its protein is CSAPDRVANIQYF.